This T cell receptor (beta chain) was sequenced in a study of response to subunit inactivated influenza vaccine. This clonotype has more than one count but fewer than ten. What it recognizes is unknown. Study observations and caveats: Each seasonal flu vaccination may recruit only limited new T cells, authors suggested.

TCRdb ran MiXCR on the RT-PCR reads and lists one entry per CDR3 protein. This sample has roughly 780,000 distinct CDR3 sequences, with 15% to 20% found just once. The TCR originated in a man between 50 and 59 years old who received an inactivated influenza vaccine. Sequenced material: PBMCs from blood, taken roughly 5 days after vaccination.

CDR3 in DNA: TGCAGTGCTAAGGCTAGCGGGAGATACGAGCAGTACTTC. Translating gives CSAKASGRYEQYF. The V and J genes are TRBV20-1 and TRBJ2-7; 10 positions agree with TRBD2. CDR3 length equals 13 residues. Trimming at V came to 4 bases and at J to 4 bases, leaving 4 bases not matched to a gene. Germline V gives CDR1 DFQATT, CDR2 SNEGSKA (reference sequence).